Described below is a single T cell receptor (beta chain) sequence and its context. These data come from a study of blood T cell repertoires in COVID-19. Overall study context: Samples of COVID-19 (acute and convalescent) were obtained from the United States, Italy and Spain. The cDNA or gDNA used as material had been derived from T cells, B-cell-depleted T cells, or PBMCs.

Original data processing: For nucleated cells, counts were estimated from reference gene primer amplification. Method: immunoSEQ multiplex PCR; TCRdb's copy keeps in-frame clones and lacks some. The V and J calls and clone size are taken from that table; D and trimming were inferred from the DNA. The data show some 130,000 clones, around 80% seen once. This CDR3 has 15 amino acids. Germline V lookup: CDR1 SNHLY, CDR2 FYNNEI. Trimming shortened V by 1 base and J by 1 base, and 9 bases separated the two germline ends. The sequencing sample was made of peripheral blood. The chain carries TRBV2 and TRBJ2-3; D gene unclear. The clonotype comes from a man in his 60s who had recovered from COVID-19. In DNA, the CDR3 is TGTGCCAGCAGTGAAGGGATAGGAGGCACAGATACGCAGTATTTT. Protein: CASSEGIGGTDTQYF.